One sample yielded the 9 T cell receptor beta chains listed below, sequenced in a study of blood T cell repertoires in COVID-19. Here immunoSEQ multiplex PCR was the method, and the copy in TCRdb shows in-frame clones only, minus some. The repertoire holds 200,000 to 250,000 clones, with around nine tenths as singletons. The sequencing sample was made of PBMCs or T cells enriched from blood (not recorded which). Receptor source: a woman between 50 and 59 years old who had recovered from COVID-19.

CDR3 region: CASSRPGSPYNEQFF. CDR3 DNA: TGTGCCAGCAGCAGACCTGGGAGCCCCTACAATGAGCAGTTCTTC. This sequence joins TRBV6-2 or TRBV6-3 and TRBJ2-1, with D perhaps matching TRBD2 (5 bases). V was shortened by 6 bases and J by 2 bases, with 14 bases between the two germline ends. This CDR3 has 15 amino acids. The germline gives CDR1 MNHEY, CDR2 SVGEGT.

This chain connects TRBV10-2 to TRBJ2-3, with a tentative D call TRBD2 (6 bases). Germline loops: CDR1 WSHSY, CDR2 SAAADI. Trimming shortened V by 9 bases and J by 2 bases, and 15 bases separated the two germline ends. This CDR3 is built from 14 residues. The CDR3 loop is CASSRTTPTDTQYF. The CDR3 region has the DNA TGCGCCAGTTCCCGGACTACTCCCACAGATACGCAGTATTTT.

Only a few counts were recorded for this clone. The rearrangement links TRBV15 to TRBJ2-1; 9 nucleotides line up with TRBD1. The CDR3 spans 14 residues. The germline gives CDR1 LNHNV, CDR2 YYDKDF (reference sequence). Trimming removed 3 bases from V and 7 bases from J; junction bases left unmatched: 4. The CDR3 nucleotides are TGTGCCACCAGCAGGGGGGGGACAGGGAATGAGCAGTTCTTC. This sequence encodes CATSRGGTGNEQFF.

V gene TRBV5-4 combines with J gene TRBJ2-2; possibly TRBD1 for D (6 bases). The CDR3 contains 15 residues. Trimming took off 1 base at V and 6 bases at J, with 13 bases between the two ends. Germline V gene lookup returns CDR1 SGHNT and CDR2 YYREEE (reference sequence). In DNA, the CDR3 is TGTGCCAGCAGCTTGATTGGGACAAACGCCGGGGAGCTGTTTTTT. It codes for CASSLIGTNAGELFF.

The chain carries TRBV28 and TRBJ1-2; D remains unclear. Trimming took off 7 bases at V and 2 bases at J, with 8 bases between the two ends. The CDR3 length is 12 residues. The germline V gene encodes CDR1 MDHEN and CDR2 SYDVKM. Here the CDR3 DNA reads TGTGCCAGCAATGTCAGAAACTATGGCTACACCTTC. This sequence encodes CASNVRNYGYTF.

V is TRBV6-4 and J is TRBJ2-1; weak D call: TRBD2 (6 bases). The CDR3 spans 15 residues. Germline CDR1 reads MRHNA; CDR2 reads SNTAGT. V gave up 2 bases and J gave up 0 bases, with 8 bases separating them. CDR3 sequence: CASSDVGGSYNEQFF. CDR3 coding DNA: TGTGCCAGCAGTGACGTGGGGGGCTCCTACAATGAGCAGTTCTTC.

The rearrangement uses TRBV6-1 and TRBJ1-2; 7 bases are a match to TRBD1. Germline lookup yields CDR1 MNHNS and CDR2 SASEGT. With V trimmed by 4 bases and J by 4 bases, 12 bases remained unmatched. The CDR3 is 16 amino acids. The CDR3 region has the DNA TGTGCCAGCAGTGCTACAGGGGCAACACTAGGCTATGGCTACACCTTC. Translating it yields CASSATGATLGYGYTF.

The chain links TRBV7-9 to TRBJ1-4; TRBD1 might be the D (5 bases). Germline V lookup: CDR1 SEHNR, CDR2 FQNEAQ (reference sequence). Deletions cut 1 base from V and 6 bases from J, with 12 bases between. This CDR3 is 15 amino acids long. The CDR3 DNA is TGTGCCAGCAGCTTAGTCGGGCAGGGCGATGAAAAACTGTTTTTT. Amino acids: CASSLVGQGDEKLFF.

The V and J genes are TRBV10-2 and TRBJ2-5, with TRBD1 matching over 8 bases. Germline CDR1 and CDR2: WSHSY and SAAADI. V was pared by 3 bases and J by 5 bases, with 14 bases of the junction left unmatched. The CDR3 consists of 17 residues. The CDR3 loop reads CASSESSGGTTEETQYF. The CDR3 DNA reads TGCGCCAGCAGTGAATCGTCAGGGGGCACGACGGAGGAGACCCAGTACTTC.